Listed here are 32 T cell receptor beta chains from one sample, sequenced in a study of OX40 agonist ivuxolimab in advanced cancers. Repertoires were generated with immunoSEQ multiplex PCR, while TCRdb's copy carries only in-frame clones and drops some. Of under 25,000 clones listed, around four fifths were seen once; the top ten hold roughly 20%. The specimen was CD4+ or CD8+ T cells sorted from blood, collected in a trial of the OX40 agonist ivuxolimab. The receptors shown here come from an adult with an advanced solid tumor such as melanoma, head and neck, liver or kidney cancer.

The V call is TRBV2, the J call TRBJ2-7; TRBD1 might be the D (5 bases). The CDR3 is made up of 15 amino acids. Trimming removed 4 bases at V and 0 bases at J, with 13 bases between. Germline V gene data show CDR1 as SNHLY and CDR2 as FYNNEI. The CDR3 protein is CASSGGGTFSYEQYF. The CDR3 coding sequence is TGTGCCAGCAGTGGGGGCGGTACCTTCTCCTACGAGCAGTACTTC.

This clone was seen only once. The gene calls are TRBV7-6 and TRBJ1-5; D remains unclear. The V gene's germline CDR1 is SGHVS and CDR2 FNYEAQ. The CDR3 is 15 amino acids. V was clipped by 2 bases and J by 7 bases, with 15 bases between them. CDR3 bases: TGTGCCAGCAGCTTACTTGGTGAAGGTGGGCAGCCCCAGCATTTT. As protein: CASSLLGEGGQPQHF.

V and J are TRBV28 and TRBJ2-1; 7 bases fit TRBD2. CDR3 length: 16 amino acids. CDR1 and CDR2 (germline): MDHEN, SYDVKM. J was trimmed by 1 base and V by 1 base; bases with no gene match: 4. The CDR3: CASSLLGGSSYNEQFF. The CDR3 DNA follows: TGTGCCAGCAGTTTATTAGGCGGGAGTTCCTACAATGAGCAGTTCTTC.

This rearrangement joins TRBV15 to TRBJ1-1; D is ambiguous. Trimming pared 0 bases from V and 1 base from J, leaving 9 bases between. CDR1 is LNHNV and CDR2 is YYDKDF in the germline V gene (reference sequence). The CDR3 has 15 residues. CDR3 loop: CATSRDQETNTEAFF. As DNA, the CDR3 is TGTGCCACCAGCAGAGATCAGGAAACGAACACTGAAGCTTTCTTT.

The rearrangement links TRBV23-1 to TRBJ2-3; D is unresolved. TRBV23-1 is an ORF; its function is uncertain. The V end was cut by 0 bases, the J end by 2 bases, with 6 bases between. CDR3 length: 14 residues. DNA of the CDR3: TGCGCCAGCAGTCAATCGGTACCCACAGATACGCAGTATTTT. This gives the protein CASSQSVPTDTQYF.

The table lists this clone with a count of one. The CDR3 DNA reads TGCGCCAGCAGCCGAACCGGGACAGGGGACACCGGGGAGCTGTTTTTT. Amino acid sequence: CASSRTGTGDTGELFF. The V and J genes are TRBV4-3 and TRBJ2-2; 10 bases fit TRBD1. The CDR3 runs to 16 residues. The V gene's germline CDR1 is LGHNA and CDR2 YSLEER. Losses at the gene ends were 4 bases for V and 3 bases for J; bases not matched to a gene: 5.

CDR3 loop: CASKGGFSSYNEQFF. CDR3 nucleotide sequence: TGTGCCAGCAAGGGCGGGTTCAGCTCCTACAATGAGCAGTTCTTC. The chain has TRBV2 and TRBJ2-1; the D gene is possibly TRBD2 (5 bases). Trimming removed 7 bases from V and 0 bases from J, with 13 bases in between. The germline V gene encodes CDR1 SNHLY and CDR2 FYNNEI. There are 15 residues in the CDR3.

This chain connects TRBV19 to TRBJ1-2; no clear D gene. V lost 0 bases and J lost 7, with 24 bases in between. This CDR3 is 18 amino acids long. CDR1 LNHDA and CDR2 SQIVND come from the germline V gene (reference sequence). CDR3 protein: CASSIEFFGQSRNGGYTF. The CDR3 nucleotides are TGTGCCAGTAGTATAGAATTTTTCGGGCAGAGTAGGAATGGTGGCTACACCTTC.

This chain joins TRBV7-5 and TRBJ2-5; the DNA was not used to check the table's D call, TRBD2. TRBV7-5 is marked as a pseudogene. The CDR3 is 13 amino acids. In nucleotides, the CDR3 is TGTGCCAGCAGCGTAACTGAGCAAGAGACCCAGTACTTC. Its translation is CASSVTEQETQYF.

This chain connects TRBV18 to TRBJ1-4, with TRBD1 matching over 7 bases. The CDR3 runs to 20 residues. The J segment lost 0 bases and the V segment lost 3 bases, leaving 16 bases of the junction unmatched. Per germline, CDR1 KGHSH and CDR2 LQKENI. In DNA, the CDR3 is TGTGCCAGCTCACCCATACCATACCTCGGACAGGAGTCAACTAATGAAAAACTGTTTTTT. Protein sequence: CASSPIPYLGQESTNEKLFF.

The rearrangement uses TRBV10-1 and TRBJ2-7; no reliable D call. CDR3 length: 12 amino acids. CDR1 is WNHNN and CDR2 is SYGVQD in the germline V gene (reference sequence). Trimming took off 3 bases at V and 1 base at J, with 4 bases between the two ends. The CDR3 DNA sequence: TGCGCCAGCAGTGACGAGTCCTACGAGCAGTACTTC. Its translation: CASSDESYEQYF.

The chain uses TRBV7-9 and TRBJ2-1; the D gene could be TRBD1 or TRBD2 (5 bases each). CDR3 length: 16 amino acids. Trimming pared 0 bases from V and 4 bases from J, leaving 13 bases between. CDR1 and CDR2 (germline): SEHNR, FQNEAQ (reference sequence). CDR3 sequence (DNA): TGTGCCAGCAGCTTAGCGCGTTTGGGACGATACAATGAGCAGTTCTTC. It codes for CASSLARLGRYNEQFF.

V and J are TRBV28 and TRBJ1-1; possible D gene TRBD1, 5 bases. V gave up 2 bases and J gave up 0 bases, with 16 bases separating them. CDR1 is MDHEN, CDR2 SYDVKM, per germline. This CDR3 region has 17 residues. CDR3 sequence reads: CASSLGEGEELNTEAFF. The CDR3, as DNA: TGTGCCAGCAGTTTAGGAGAAGGGGAGGAACTGAACACTGAAGCTTTCTTT.

The chain recombines TRBV28 with TRBJ1-5; 7 bases are a match to TRBD1. The germline gives CDR1 MDHEN, CDR2 SYDVKM. Trimming cost V 5 bases and J 5 bases; bases outside gene matches: 9. This CDR3 comprises 15 residues. Here the CDR3 reads CASSHEMTGYQPQHF. The CDR3 DNA is TGTGCCAGCAGTCACGAGATGACAGGGTATCAGCCCCAGCATTTT. The variable domain in full, completed from reference TRBV28 and TRBJ1-5, reads DVKVTQSSRYLVKRTGEKVFLECVQDMDHENMFWYRQDPGLGLRLIYFSYDVKMKEKGDIPEGYSVSREKKERFSLILESASTNQTSMYLCASSHEMTGYQPQHFGDGTRLSIL.

The chain uses TRBV27 and TRBJ1-3; 8 nucleotides match TRBD1. Germline CDR1 MNHEY, CDR2 SMNVEV (reference sequence). V lost 5 bases to trimming and J lost 3 bases; unmatched junction nucleotides: 6. This CDR3 region has 15 residues. The CDR3 loop is CASSRTGLYGNTIYF. The CDR3 DNA reads TGTGCCAGCAGTCGGACAGGGCTATATGGAAACACCATATATTTT.

This sequence joins TRBV5-6 and TRBJ2-3; 8 bases align to TRBD1. Germline V CDR1 and CDR2: SGHDT, YYEEEE. The CDR3 runs 16 residues. With 0 bases clipped from V and 4 bases from J, the junction kept 7 bases outside the gene matches. CDR3 amino acids: CASSLELGQVADTQYF. The CDR3 region has the DNA TGTGCCAGCAGCTTGGAGCTGGGACAGGTTGCAGATACGCAGTATTTT.

V usage is TRBV29-1 and J usage is TRBJ2-5; no clear D. The better agreement between TRBJ2-7 and the DNA end casts doubt on the J call. This CDR3 has 13 amino acids. The germline V gene encodes CDR1 SQVTM and CDR2 ANQGSEA. The CDR3 nucleotides are TGCAGCGCTCGACTGAGTTTGGGTTACGAGCAGTACTTC. This sequence encodes CSARLSLGYEQYF.

The chain carries TRBV27 and TRBJ2-1; D uncertain. The CDR3 is 12 residues long. The V end was cut by 3 bases, the J end by 10 bases, with 10 bases between. Germline values: CDR1 MNHEY, CDR2 SMNVEV (reference sequence). CDR3 in amino acids: CASSFLAREQFF. In DNA form, the CDR3 reads TGTGCCAGCAGTTTTTTAGCCCGAGAGCAGTTCTTC.

The genes are TRBV29-1 and TRBJ2-1, with 8 nucleotides matching TRBD2. With 7 bases clipped from V and 4 bases from J, the junction kept 9 bases outside the gene matches. CDR1 is SQVTM, CDR2 ANQGSEA, per germline. The CDR3 runs to 14 residues. The chain's CDR3 is CSARGLDPYNEQFF. CDR3 in DNA: TGCAGCGCCCGGGGACTAGACCCTTACAATGAGCAGTTCTTC.

CDR3 DNA sequence: TGTGCCAGCAGTTATAAGCGGGACACTTCCCAATACGAGCAGTACTTC. Residues: CASSYKRDTSQYEQYF. The chain joins TRBV6-5 to TRBJ2-7, with D maybe TRBD2 (7 bases). Germline CDR1 is MNHEY and CDR2 is SVGAGI. The length of the CDR3 is 16 residues. With 3 bases removed from V and 4 bases from J, the gap between germline ends came to 19 bases.

This chain joins TRBV6-1 and TRBJ1-2, with a tentative D call TRBD1 (6 bases). The CDR3 contains 15 residues. The V end was cut by 5 bases, the J end by 4 bases, with 17 bases between. Germline loops: CDR1 MNHNS, CDR2 SASEGT. CDR3 sequence (DNA): TGTGCCAGCAGTCTAGGACCCGACAGGCCCTATGGCTACACCTTC. Translation gives CASSLGPDRPYGYTF.

This clone is medium-sized within its sample. DNA for the CDR3: TGTGCCAGCAGCATCGGGACAGGTAAAAACAATGAGCAGTTCTTC. Protein product: CASSIGTGKNNEQFF. The chain is built from TRBV14 and TRBJ2-1, with 8 positions matching TRBD1. Trimming cost V 5 bases and J 5 bases; bases outside gene matches: 8. The CDR3 extends over 15 amino acids. The V gene's germline CDR1 is SGHDN and CDR2 FVKESK.

V is TRBV28 and J is TRBJ2-1, with D possibly being TRBD2 (5 bases). The ends were cut back, 3 bases at V and 10 bases at J, with 10 bases in the middle. Germline lookup yields CDR1 MDHEN and CDR2 SYDVKM. The CDR3 consists of 12 residues. The CDR3 loop reads CASSFEGWEQFF. CDR3 coding DNA: TGTGCCAGCAGTTTTGAGGGATGGGAGCAGTTCTTC.

V gene TRBV29-1 combines with J gene TRBJ2-2, with 10 nucleotides matching TRBD1. CDR3 length: 15 amino acids. Germline assignment: CDR1 SQVTM and CDR2 ANQGSEA. J was trimmed by 3 bases and V by 5 bases; bases with no gene match: 6. CDR3 coding DNA: TGCAGCGTTCGATCCGGGACAGGGGACACCGGGGAGCTGTTTTTT. Protein sequence: CSVRSGTGDTGELFF.

This rearrangement joins TRBV7-9 to TRBJ2-1; 8 bases align to TRBD1. V lost 6 bases and J lost 8; bases outside the gene matches: 9. The CDR3 consists of 14 residues. Germline V gene sequence: CDR1 SEHNR, CDR2 FQNEAQ (reference sequence). The CDR3 region is CASSAAQGAHEQFF. As DNA, the CDR3 is TGTGCCAGCAGTGCCGCGCAGGGGGCGCATGAGCAGTTCTTC.

The J gene is TRBJ2-7, the V gene TRBV7-2; D call uncertain. Trimming took off 5 bases at V and 5 bases at J, with 22 bases between the two ends. The CDR3 runs to 16 residues. The V gene's germline CDR1 is SGHTA and CDR2 FQGNSA. The CDR3 nucleotides are TGTGCCAGCAGCCAAACCAGCGCGGAACGGTGGGACGAGCAGTACTTC. It specifies CASSQTSAERWDEQYF.

The gene calls are TRBV7-9 and TRBJ2-7; TRBD1 might be the D (6 bases). Per germline, CDR1 SEHNR and CDR2 FQNEAQ (reference sequence). Trimming pared 1 base from V and 6 bases from J, leaving 10 bases between. This CDR3 has 13 amino acids. In nucleotides, the CDR3 is TGTGCCAGCAGCTTAGGGGGGCTCACCGAGCAGTACTTC. Translation gives CASSLGGLTEQYF.

This rearrangement joins TRBV14 to TRBJ1-3, with 7 bases matching TRBD1. Germline values: CDR1 SGHDN, CDR2 FVKESK. CDR3 length: 22 amino acids. The trim removed 0 bases at V and 0 bases at J, leaving 20 bases unmatched. CDR3 loop: CASSQESLGAGGQRASGNTIYF. CDR3 bases: TGTGCCAGCAGCCAAGAATCTTTAGGCGCAGGGGGACAACGAGCCTCTGGAAACACCATATATTTT.

The V gene is TRBV5-1, the J gene TRBJ2-7; D is unresolved. Germline V gives CDR1 SGHRS, CDR2 YFSETQ. V shed 4 bases and J shed 3 bases, with 17 bases lying between them. CDR3 length: 15 amino acids. DNA for the CDR3: TGCGCCAGCAGCCCCCGCGGAGAGAATCACTACGAGCAGTACTTC. It translates to CASSPRGENHYEQYF.

This clone was detected ten times or more. The V call is TRBV6-1, the J call TRBJ1-3, with D perhaps matching TRBD1 (5 bases). The length of the CDR3 is 15 residues. V was trimmed by 5 bases and J by 0 bases, leaving 11 bases between them. CDR1 MNHNS and CDR2 SASEGT come from the germline V gene. The CDR3, as DNA: TGTGCCAGCAGTTTACAGGTAGCCTCTGGAAACACCATATATTTT. Amino acids: CASSLQVASGNTIYF.

This chain joins TRBV7-8 and TRBJ2-1; D is undetermined. Germline-derived CDR1 and CDR2 are SGHVS and FQNEAQ. The CDR3 contains 16 residues. Trimming removed 2 bases from V and 9 bases from J, with 20 bases in between. The CDR3 DNA is TGTGCCAGCAGCTTACACCCCCAGCCCGGCTCAGGTGAGCAGTTCTTC. Its translation is CASSLHPQPGSGEQFF.

This clone was seen once. The V call is TRBV6-4, the J call TRBJ2-2; D is possibly TRBD1 (5 bases). The germline V gene encodes CDR1 MRHNA and CDR2 SNTAGT. The CDR3 has 15 residues. Trimming stripped 3 bases from V and 1 base from J, with 9 bases between. CDR3 DNA sequence: TGTGCCAGCAGTGAAGGGCAGGGGAACACCGGGGAGCTGTTTTTT. It specifies CASSEGQGNTGELFF.